Listed below are T cell receptor beta chains from one sample, sequenced in a study of blood T cell dynamics during melanoma immunotherapy. Produced via immunoSEQ multiplex PCR; TCRdb's table is partial and in-frame only. The profile shows 7,500 to 8,500 clones, more than 75% of them singletons. The sequencing here drew on blood, taken from a patient treated with checkpoint blockade. The receptors were sampled from a human donor with melanoma. CDR3s include the opening cysteine and the closing phenylalanine or tryptophan.

cdr3_aa j_call v_call
CATNENMGYHNQPQHF TRBJ1-5 TRBV28
CATSREDRDNQPQHF TRBJ1-5 TRBV15
CASRERDSRNTEAFF TRBJ1-1 TRBV5-1
CASSRKQGSDEQYF TRBJ2-7 TRBV18
CASGTMTSSYEQYF TRBJ2-7 TRBV28
CASQDPVNTEAFF TRBJ1-1 TRBV18
CASSLPLGTVNEKLFF TRBJ1-4 TRBV28
CASSPRGRGRVVGEQYF - TRBV27
CASSEPGFGGYTF TRBJ1-2 TRBV6-4
CASSPTGSAHYEQYF TRBJ2-7 TRBV27
CASQGDNLAKNIQYF TRBJ2-4 TRBV25-1
CAWSWDRGQPQHF TRBJ1-5 TRBV30
CASSPGYRYEKLFF TRBJ1-4 TRBV6-5
CASTLGRDNFNYGYTF TRBJ1-2 TRBV19
CAMSSSGNTIYF TRBJ1-3 TRBV10-3
CASRNLWARSYEQYF TRBJ2-7 TRBV4-2
CASSLAGQLYEQYF TRBJ2-7 TRBV11-2
CAWSPTKETGNTEAFF TRBJ1-1 TRBV30
CASREGGTSSYEQYF TRBJ2-7 TRBV6-1
CASSLDWGSPLHF TRBJ1-6 TRBV5-1
CASSLATGGGEQYF TRBJ2-5 TRBV7-7
CAISFGNEQYF TRBJ2-7 TRBV10-3
CASSQGAGAYEQYF TRBJ2-7 TRBV4-1
CASSLWGQGASEAFF TRBJ1-1 TRBV28
CASSISVGAGHGELFF TRBJ2-2 TRBV19
CASSIWGRHEKLFF TRBJ1-4 TRBV19
CACSKGQNSNQPQHF TRBJ1-5 TRBV30
CASSGPRDRGLPSNQPQHF TRBJ1-5 TRBV6-1
CASSLAGTSGPSSYEQYF TRBJ2-7 TRBV5-5
CASSRRTAGNTIYF TRBJ1-3 TRBV19
CSVVRTDYGYTF TRBJ1-2 TRBV29-1
CASSLKLVVGGETEAFF TRBJ1-1 TRBV7-3
CASSQDRAPSEKLFF TRBJ1-4 TRBV4-1
CASSLDGLSGNTIYF TRBJ1-3 TRBV5-1
CASSRQRRDSPLHF TRBJ1-6 TRBV18
CASSLDGRGSYEQYF TRBJ2-7 TRBV6-4
CASSQDVGDGRGNYGYTF TRBJ1-2 TRBV4-3
CASSPQGLNPYEQYF TRBJ2-7 TRBV7-6
CAWSAGTGNSYEQYF TRBJ2-7 TRBV30
CASSPFREQYF TRBJ2-7 TRBV11-2
CASSDVTFAYGYTF TRBJ1-2 TRBV2